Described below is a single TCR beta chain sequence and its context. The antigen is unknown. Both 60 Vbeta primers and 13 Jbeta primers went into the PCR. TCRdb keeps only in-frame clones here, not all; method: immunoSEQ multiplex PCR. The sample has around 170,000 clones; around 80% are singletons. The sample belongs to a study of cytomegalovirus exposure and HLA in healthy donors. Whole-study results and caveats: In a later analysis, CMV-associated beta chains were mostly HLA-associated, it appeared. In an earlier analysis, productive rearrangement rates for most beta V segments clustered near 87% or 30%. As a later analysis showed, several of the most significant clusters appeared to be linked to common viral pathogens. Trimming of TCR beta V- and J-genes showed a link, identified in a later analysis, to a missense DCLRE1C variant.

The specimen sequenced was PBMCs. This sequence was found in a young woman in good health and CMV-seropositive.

Written as DNA, the CDR3 is TGTGCCAGCAGCTTAGCTACATCTTGGGAGCAGTACTTC. Translating it yields CASSLATSWEQYF. The chain has TRBV7-9 and TRBJ2-7; D ambiguous. Trimming left V 0 bases short and J 7 bases short, with 10 bases between. Germline lookup yields CDR1 SEHNR and CDR2 FQNEAQ (reference sequence). The CDR3 length is 13 residues.